This record concerns one TCR beta chain sequence. The V gene end was trimmed by 6 bases and the J gene end by 9 bases; junction bases not matched to a gene: 8. This CDR3 spans 15 amino acids. CDR1 SEHNR and CDR2 FQNEAQ come from the germline V gene (reference sequence). These data belong to a study of blood T cell repertoires in COVID-19. Study background: Donors in the United States, Italy and Spain gave samples during acute or convalescent COVID-19. Sources were T cells, B-cell-depleted T cells, or PBMCs; the material itself was cDNA or gDNA.

Per the study methods: Cell counts per sample came from amplifying reference gene primers. Generated by immunoSEQ multiplex PCR, the TCRdb table keeps only in-frame clones and is missing some. The V and J calls and clone size come from that table; D and trimming were worked out from the DNA. The sample shows 55,000 to 85,000 clones, roughly 86% of them seen only once. The chain employs TRBV7-9 and TRBJ2-1, with 13 bases that match TRBD2. The TCR sequence derives from a woman in her seventies with acute or convalescent COVID-19. Input material: peripheral blood. The CDR3 sequence is CASRWTSGSRGEQFF. For the CDR3, the DNA is TGTGCCAGCAGGTGGACTAGCGGGAGTAGGGGTGAGCAGTTCTTC.